What follows are 3 T cell receptor beta chains derived from one specimen sequenced in a study of quantifying T cell responses using KT2 cells. At the level of the study: RNA was reverse transcribed with TCR alpha and beta constant-region primers.

An oligo carrying a UMI was ligated to the cDNA 3' end. An equimolar mix of RC1.1 and RC1.2 primed the beta chain across TRBC1 and TRBC2. A single record per CDR3 protein comes from TCRdb applying MiXCR to the UMI-ligation and nested PCR reads. The data show 25,000 to 35,000 distinct CDR3 sequences, approximately 7% seen once. Input material: PBMCs spiked with cells of the T cell clone KT2. These receptors came from a human donor.

The rearrangement joins TRBV4-1 to TRBJ1-1; D is unresolved. The CDR3 is made up of 11 amino acids. Germline CDR1 reads MGHRA; CDR2 reads YSYEKL. Trimming pared 1 base from V and 10 bases from J, leaving 7 bases between. The CDR3 sequence is CASSQARGAFF. The CDR3, as DNA: TGCGCCAGCAGCCAAGCCCGGGGAGCTTTCTTT.

The gene calls are TRBV7-9 and TRBJ1-2; D not resolved. The length of the CDR3 is 12 residues. V was clipped by 3 bases and J by 4 bases, with 6 bases between them. Germline CDR1 is SEHNR and CDR2 is FQNEAQ (reference sequence). The CDR3 sequence is CASSLGSYGYTF. CDR3 nucleotides: TGTGCCAGCAGCTTGGGGAGCTATGGCTACACCTTC. Full variable domain (outside the CDR3, taken from reference TRBV7-9 and TRBJ1-2): DTGVSQNPRHKITKRGQNVTFRCDPISEHNRLYWYRQTLGQGPEFLTYFQNEAQLEKSRLLSDRFSAERPKGSFSTLEIQRTEQGDSAMYLCASSLGSYGYTFGSGTRLTVV.

This clonotype was recorded at least ten times. This chain joins TRBV7-2 and TRBJ1-4; TRBD1 agrees at 8 bases. Germline-derived CDR1 and CDR2 are SGHTA and FQGNSA. This CDR3 has 14 amino acids. V lost 6 bases and J lost 2; bases outside the gene matches: 2. CDR3 amino acids: CASSRQGTNEKLFF. The DNA for the CDR3 is TGTGCCAGCAGTCGACAGGGGACTAATGAAAAACTGTTTTTT.